The T cell receptor (beta chain) described here comes from a study of tumor-infiltrating lymphocytes in localized non-small cell lung cancer. Study-level information: Several tumor histologies, both smoking statuses, and some post-neoadjuvant chemotherapy samples were included. Study-level points and caveats: Immunotypes IM1 and IM2 had similar TCR-derived T-cell fractions. TCR sequencing covered a subset of patients with enough tissue. TCRbeta sequencing showed higher T cell infiltration in tumors than uninvolved lung.

Trimming removed 5 bases at V and 4 bases at J, with 11 bases between. The V gene's germline CDR1 is SGHTA and CDR2 FQGNSA. The CDR3 extends over 13 amino acids. The assay was immunoSEQ multiplex PCR, and TCRdb's table has in-frame clones only and misses some. Here the sample spans thousands of clones, 70% to 80% being singletons. A note on this clone: The antigen remains undetermined.

The V gene is TRBV7-2, the J gene TRBJ1-1; D is unclear. The sequence came from a human donor with non-small cell lung cancer. Sequencing used uninvolved lung tissue not adjacent to the tumor. The CDR3 sequence: CASSPMVGTEAFF. The CDR3 DNA is TGTGCCAGCAGCCCGATGGTGGGCACTGAAGCTTTCTTT.